This T cell receptor (beta chain) came from a study of blood T cell repertoires in COVID-19. V was pared by 1 base and J by 7 bases, with 9 bases between. The CDR3 is 14 residues long. Germline V CDR1 and CDR2: SGHRS, YFSETQ. Per the original methods: For nucleated cells, counts were estimated from reference gene primer amplification. Some clones are missing from TCRdb's copy, which holds only in-frame ones; the method was immunoSEQ multiplex PCR. The V and J calls and the clone size are those of that table, but D and trimming were determined from the DNA. The sample consists of approximately 530,000 clones, 70% to 90% of them appearing once.

The sample consisted of peripheral blood. This sequence originates from a woman aged 45 to 65 with COVID-19, enrolled during active disease. The V gene is TRBV5-1, the J gene TRBJ1-6; no definite D call. In DNA form, the CDR3 reads TGCGCCAGCAGCTTGCTCCTATCGAATTCACCCCTCCACTTT. This codes for CASSLLLSNSPLHF.